The sequence of this TCR beta chain was determined in a study of molecular identifiers for immune sequencing clone quantification. TCRdb reprocessed the PCR reads with MiXCR, giving one entry per CDR3 protein. This sample has approximately 590,000 distinct CDR3 sequences, with less than 30% found just once. Germline V gene sequence: CDR1 ENHRY, CDR2 SYGVKD. V was pared by 6 bases and J by 4 bases, with 8 bases between. This CDR3 has 12 amino acids. About this clonotype: This could be a read error, since a much larger clone is one nucleotide away. The conserved phenylalanine or tryptophan normally closing the CDR3 is absent here, so this likely arose from a read error.

This chain connects TRBV10-3 to TRBJ2-3; maybe TRBD2 (6 bases). Sequences were obtained from naive CD8+ T cells from blood, with Jurkat cell RNA spiked in. The subset was: FACS-sorted CD8+CD4-CCR7+CD45RA+ naive T cells. This TCR was recovered from a human donor in good health. Some libraries in this study had Jurkat cell RNA spiked in. DNA of the CDR3: TGTGCCATCAGGACTAGGGCAGATACGCAGTATCTT. The encoded protein is CAIRTRADTQYL.